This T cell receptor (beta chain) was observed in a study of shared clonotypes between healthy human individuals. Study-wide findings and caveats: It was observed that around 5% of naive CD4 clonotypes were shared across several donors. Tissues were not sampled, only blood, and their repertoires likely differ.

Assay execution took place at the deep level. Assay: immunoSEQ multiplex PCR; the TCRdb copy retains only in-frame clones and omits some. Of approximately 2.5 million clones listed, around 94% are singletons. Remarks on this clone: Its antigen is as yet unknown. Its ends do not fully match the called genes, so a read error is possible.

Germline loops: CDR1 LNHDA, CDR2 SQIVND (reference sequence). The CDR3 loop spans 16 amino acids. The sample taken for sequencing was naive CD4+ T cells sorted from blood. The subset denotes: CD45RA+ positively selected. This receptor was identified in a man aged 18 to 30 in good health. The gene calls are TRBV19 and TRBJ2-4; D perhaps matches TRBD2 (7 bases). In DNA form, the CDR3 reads TGTGCCAGTAAGCCGGGGGGCAGGGGACGCAAAAACATCCAGTACTTC. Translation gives CASKPGGRGRKNIQYF.